The 19 T cell receptor beta chains below were found in one sample sequenced in a study of shared clonotypes between healthy human individuals. This table comes from immunoSEQ multiplex PCR, and its TCRdb copy is limited to in-frame clones, with some not included. This table holds around 2.5 million clones, 93% found once. Material: naive CD4+ T cells from PBMCs. Specified subset: CD45RA+ positively selected. These receptors were taken from a man aged 18 to 30 in good health. Some clones in this sample may be carry-over from other donors' samples.

The genes are TRBV5-8 and TRBJ2-3; the match to TRBD1 covers 10 bases. The CDR3 length is 15 residues. The V and J ends lost 5 bases and 1 base, in that order; junction bases with no gene match: 4. CDR1 is SGHTS and CDR2 is YDEGEE in the germline V gene. In DNA form, the CDR3 reads TGTGCCAGCAGAATTGGACAGGGGGGCACAGATACGCAGTATTTT. This codes for CASRIGQGGTDTQYF.

Points on this clone: The same CDR3 arises from other DNA sequences in this sample as well. V usage is TRBV9 and J usage is TRBJ2-5; TRBD2 is a possible D gene (5 bases). The germline V and J ends were trimmed by 3 bases and 1 base, with 7 bases remaining between them. The CDR3 has 13 amino acids. CDR1 is SGDLS and CDR2 is YYNGEE in the germline V gene. DNA of the CDR3: TGTGCCAGCAGCGCGAGGGTCCAAGAGACCCAGTACTTC. This translates into CASSARVQETQYF.

The V call is TRBV18, the J call TRBJ2-7; D is perhaps TRBD2 (5 bases). Germline loops: CDR1 KGHSH, CDR2 LQKENI. Between the trimmed V and J ends, which lost 5 bases and 1 base, there was a span of 18 bases. The CDR3 loop spans 16 amino acids. The CDR3 region is CASSGGERRFSYEQYF. CDR3 sequence (DNA): TGTGCCAGCTCAGGAGGTGAACGGCGGTTTTCCTACGAGCAGTACTTC.

The gene calls are TRBV29-1 and TRBJ2-3; D gene uncertain. The CDR3 runs to 12 residues. The germline V gene encodes CDR1 SQVTM and CDR2 ANQGSEA. Trimming removed 5 bases at V and 4 bases at J, with 10 bases between. The CDR3 sequence is CSVFPNADTQYF. CDR3 DNA: TGCAGCGTTTTCCCGAACGCAGATACGCAGTATTTT.

Only one count was recorded for this clone. This sequence joins TRBV19 and TRBJ2-7; 13 positions agree with TRBD2. J lost 2 bases, V lost 6 bases, and 4 bases had no gene match. Per the germline V gene, CDR1 is LNHDA and CDR2 is SQIVND (reference sequence). CDR3 length: 15 residues. This CDR3 reads CASRTTSGRTYEQYF. The CDR3 DNA is TGTGCCAGTAGAACGACTAGCGGGAGGACCTACGAGCAGTACTTC.

This clone came up once. This same CDR3 is encoded by further DNA sequences in the sample. The V gene is TRBV2, the J gene TRBJ1-1; tentatively, D is TRBD1 (6 bases). The V and J ends lost 3 bases and 6 bases respectively, with 8 bases between them. The CDR3 loop spans 12 amino acids. CDR1 and CDR2 (germline): SNHLY, FYNNEI. The CDR3: CASSDQGPEAFF. CDR3 nucleotide sequence: TGTGCCAGCAGTGATCAGGGGCCTGAAGCTTTCTTT. The whole variable domain, remainder taken from reference TRBV2 and TRBJ1-1, is EPEVTQTPSHQVTQMGQEVILRCVPISNHLYFYWYRQILGQKVEFLVSFYNNEISEKSEIFDDQFSVERPDGSNFTLKIRSTKLEDSAMYFCASSDQGPEAFFGQGTRLTVV.

This rearrangement joins TRBV4-2 to TRBJ2-5; weak D call: TRBD1 (5 bases). From germline, CDR1 is LGHNA and CDR2 YNFKEQ. CDR3 length: 15 amino acids. Trimming took off 1 base at V and 1 base at J, with 10 bases between the two ends. CDR3 coding DNA: TGTGCCAGCAGCCAAGCTTGGGGCTCCCAAGAGACCCAGTACTTC. Residues: CASSQAWGSQETQYF.

J is TRBJ2-7 and V is TRBV5-1, with D possibly TRBD2 on 5 matching bases. This CDR3 has 13 residues. Germline-derived CDR1 and CDR2 are SGHRS and YFSETQ. Between the trimmed V and J ends, which lost 2 bases and 6 bases, there was a span of 12 bases. DNA of the CDR3: TGCGCCAGCAGCTTCGGACTCGCCCGCGAGCAGTACTTC. It translates to CASSFGLAREQYF.

The genes are TRBV15 and TRBJ1-3; D is ambiguous. Trimming left V 4 bases short and J 0 bases short, with 10 bases between. The CDR3 runs to 15 residues. The germline V gene has CDR1 LNHNV and CDR2 YYDKDF (reference sequence). CDR3 coding DNA: TGTGCCACCAGCACCCCGGAGGTCTCTGGAAACACCATATATTTT. Its translation: CATSTPEVSGNTIYF.

The V call is TRBV7-9, the J call TRBJ2-7; D not resolved. The V gene lost 5 bases and the J gene lost 0 bases, with 11 bases spanning the gap. This CDR3 is 14 amino acids long. Germline V gives CDR1 SEHNR, CDR2 FQNEAQ (reference sequence). CDR3 coding DNA: TGTGCCAGCAGCCCATGGACGGTCTCCTACGAGCAGTACTTC. It codes for CASSPWTVSYEQYF. Variable domain in full (rest from reference TRBV7-9 and TRBJ2-7): DTGVSQNPRHKITKRGQNVTFRCDPISEHNRLYWYRQTLGQGPEFLTYFQNEAQLEKSRLLSDRFSAERPKGSFSTLEIQRTEQGDSAMYLCASSPWTVSYEQYFGPGTRLTVT.

This rearrangement joins TRBV25-1 to TRBJ2-2, with 10 bases matching TRBD2. V lost 7 bases to trimming and J lost 7 bases; unmatched junction nucleotides: 9. CDR3 length equals 15 residues. The V gene's germline CDR1 is MGHDK and CDR2 SYGVNS. CDR3 bases: TGTGCCAGCACTCTAGCGGGAGCCAGGGGCGGGGAGCTGTTTTTT. Residues: CASTLAGARGGELFF.

The CDR3 sequence: CASSPRPREPYEQYF. The CDR3 coding sequence is TGTGCCAGCAGTCCCCGGCCCCGGGAGCCCTACGAGCAGTACTTC. The chain carries TRBV6-1 and TRBJ2-7, with a tentative D call TRBD2 (6 bases). The CDR3 consists of 15 residues. V was shortened by 5 bases and J by 2 bases, with 16 bases between the two germline ends. The germline CDR1 and CDR2 sequences are MNHNS and SASEGT.

This clone showed up just once. The gene calls are TRBV27 and TRBJ1-2; D is perhaps TRBD1 (6 bases). Germline V lookup: CDR1 MNHEY, CDR2 SMNVEV (reference sequence). The CDR3 sequence is 13 residues long. Trimming left V 6 bases short and J 4 bases short, with 12 bases between. Written as DNA, the CDR3 is TGTGCCAGCAGGAGGACAGTACTCTATGGCTACACCTTC. Translation gives CASRRTVLYGYTF.

The J gene is TRBJ2-3, the V gene TRBV6-1; a possible D gene is TRBD1 (5 bases). Trimming cost V 6 bases and J 7 bases, with 14 bases left between them. Germline V gene sequence: CDR1 MNHNS, CDR2 SASEGT. The CDR3 has 13 amino acids. DNA for the CDR3: TGTGCCAGCAGAAAAGGGGAAGGAAATACGCAGTATTTT. Residues: CASRKGEGNTQYF.

The chain uses TRBV7-2 and TRBJ2-3; no firm D call. Germline V gene sequence: CDR1 SGHTA, CDR2 FQGNSA. This CDR3 spans 13 amino acids. The V end lost 4 bases, the J end lost 4 bases, and 9 bases lay between the germline ends. The CDR3 nucleotides are TGTGCCAGCAGCTACCCTGGGGCAGATACGCAGTATTTT. It translates to CASSYPGADTQYF.

The rearrangement uses TRBV9 and TRBJ2-1; D remains unclear. The CDR3 consists of 12 residues. The V gene lost 0 bases and the J gene lost 10 bases, with 8 bases spanning the gap. Looked up from germline, CDR1 is SGDLS and CDR2 is YYNGEE. The CDR3 here is CASSVEGTEQFF. The CDR3 DNA follows: TGTGCCAGCAGCGTAGAGGGTACAGAGCAGTTCTTC.

The chain combines TRBV19 with TRBJ1-2, with D unclear. The CDR3 is 13 residues long. V lost 5 bases to trimming and J lost 4 bases, with 11 bases between them. From germline, CDR1 is LNHDA and CDR2 SQIVND (reference sequence). This CDR3 is CASSPPRAYGYTF. The CDR3 bases are TGTGCCAGTAGTCCCCCGCGGGCCTATGGCTACACCTTC.

The V gene is TRBV7-9, the J gene TRBJ1-1; tentatively, D is TRBD1 (5 bases). The ends were cut back, 5 bases at V and 4 bases at J, with 17 bases in the middle. The CDR3 contains 15 residues. Germline-derived CDR1 and CDR2 are SEHNR and FQNEAQ (reference sequence). The CDR3 loop reads CASSALDFGGTEAFF. The CDR3 region has the DNA TGTGCCAGCAGCGCCTTGGACTTCGGGGGCACTGAAGCTTTCTTT.

The V call is TRBV9, the J call TRBJ2-1; 10 bases line up with TRBD2. Germline CDR1 SGDLS, CDR2 YYNGEE. J gave up 8 bases and V 3 bases, and 8 bases lay outside the gene matches. The CDR3 sequence is 15 residues long. The CDR3 sequence is CASSAQREGPHEQFF. The DNA for the CDR3 is TGTGCCAGCAGCGCCCAGCGGGAGGGCCCCCATGAGCAGTTCTTC.